The 30 T cell receptor beta chains reported below all come from one sample, sequenced in a study of identical twins. In TCRdb, the 5' RACE reads were re-called with MiXCR into one record per CDR3 protein. Here the sample spans roughly 1,500,000 distinct CDR3 sequences, about 32% being singletons. Sequenced material: cord blood. The receptor source for this set is a newborn girl in good health.

In DNA form, the CDR3 reads TGTGCCAGCAGCTTATTCATCGGGGAAAGCAATCAGCCCCAGCATTTT. It specifies CASSLFIGESNQPQHF. The gene calls are TRBV7-9 and TRBJ1-5; D is unclear. V was cut by 2 bases and J by 1 base, with 12 bases left in between. The CDR3 loop spans 16 amino acids. The germline CDR1 and CDR2 sequences are SEHNR and FQNEAQ (reference sequence). The full variable domain, completed using reference TRBV7-9 and TRBJ1-5, is DTGVSQNPRHKITKRGQNVTFRCDPISEHNRLYWYRQTLGQGPEFLTYFQNEAQLEKSRLLSDRFSAERPKGSFSTLEIQRTEQGDSAMYLCASSLFIGESNQPQHFGDGTRLSIL.

This clonotype was counted a few times. This sequence joins TRBV20-1 and TRBJ1-2; weak D call: TRBD1 (5 bases). The CDR3 contains 14 residues. With 3 bases removed from V and 6 bases from J, the gap between germline ends came to 17 bases. Germline values: CDR1 DFQATT, CDR2 SNEGSKA (reference sequence). The chain's CDR3 is CSASSQGGLDGYTF. The DNA of the CDR3 is TGCAGTGCTAGTAGTCAGGGAGGATTGGATGGCTACACCTTC.

As regards this clonotype: A much larger clone differs by one base, so this may be a read error. The chain joins TRBV7-6 to TRBJ2-3, with 8 bases fitting TRBD2. Looked up from germline, CDR1 is SGHVS and CDR2 is FNYEAQ. V was pared by 5 bases and J by 6 bases, with 4 bases of the junction left unmatched. This CDR3 contains 13 residues. CDR3 DNA: TGTGCCAGCAGCACAGGGACTAGGGATACGCAGTATTTT. Residues: CASSTGTRDTQYF.

J is TRBJ2-3 and V is TRBV3-1, with 8 positions matching TRBD2. Germline lookup yields CDR1 LGHDT and CDR2 YNNKEL (reference sequence). The junction had 3 bases not matched to a gene; V was cut back by 0 bases and J by 1 base. The CDR3 is 16 amino acids. This chain's CDR3 is CASSQERRGGTDTQYF. As DNA, the CDR3 is TGTGCCAGCAGCCAAGAGAGGCGGGGGGGCACAGATACGCAGTATTTT.

The chain employs TRBV4-1 and TRBJ2-5, with 10 bases that match TRBD2. Gene TRBJ2-7 matches the end of the DNA better, so the J call may be wrong. Per germline, CDR1 MGHRA and CDR2 YSYEKL. This CDR3 has 18 amino acids. The CDR3 nucleotides read TGCGCCAGCAGCCCTTTGGGGCTAGCGGGGGTCGAGGGGAACGAGCAGTACTTC. Its protein is CASSPLGLAGVEGNEQYF.

The chain joins TRBV19 to TRBJ1-6; TRBD1 might be the D (6 bases). Germline loops: CDR1 LNHDA, CDR2 SQIVND (reference sequence). This CDR3 is 13 amino acids long. V lost 9 bases, J lost 7 bases, and 13 bases lay in between. The CDR3 here is CASQDSYNSPLHF. DNA of the CDR3: TGTGCCAGCCAGGACAGCTACAATTCACCCCTCCACTTT.

This clonotype was counted only a few times. The chain joins TRBV20-1 to TRBJ2-1; TRBD2 aligns across 9 bases. The V segment lost 5 bases and the J segment 10 bases; nucleotides outside the gene matches: 12. CDR1 is DFQATT, CDR2 SNEGSKA, per germline (reference sequence). This CDR3 has 14 residues. CDR3 DNA: TGCAGTGCTGGCCGGACTAGCGCTTTTGGGGAGCAGTTCTTC. Its translation: CSAGRTSAFGEQFF.

This clonotype was found a few times. This sequence joins TRBV15 and TRBJ1-2; 10 bases agree with TRBD1. V lost 7 bases to trimming and J lost 2 bases; unmatched junction nucleotides: 4. CDR1 is LNHNV, CDR2 YYDKDF, per germline (reference sequence). The CDR3 totals 14 residues. CDR3 protein: CATTLDRGNYGYTF. CDR3 bases: TGTGCCACCACGTTGGACAGGGGGAACTATGGCTACACCTTC.

The CDR3: CASSAPRGTLNPNEQFF. CDR3 coding DNA: TGTGCCAGCAGCGCTCCCCGGGGTACCTTAAACCCCAATGAGCAGTTCTTC. The chain employs TRBV12-3 or TRBV12-4 and TRBJ2-1; D is perhaps TRBD2 (5 bases). V gave up 6 bases and J gave up 6 bases, with 24 bases separating them. The CDR3 is 17 residues long.

This clonotype was detected only a few times. This chain connects TRBV20-1 to TRBJ2-3; 10 bases agree with TRBD2. The CDR3 length is 15 residues. Per germline, CDR1 DFQATT and CDR2 SNEGSKA (reference sequence). V was pared by 5 bases and J by 1 base, with 6 bases of the junction left unmatched. Here the CDR3 reads CSAPLAGGRTDTQYF. The DNA for the CDR3 is TGCAGTGCTCCCTTAGCGGGGGGACGCACAGATACGCAGTATTTT.

The rearrangement links TRBV20-1 to TRBJ2-3, with D perhaps matching TRBD2 (5 bases). Germline CDR1 is DFQATT and CDR2 is SNEGSKA (reference sequence). The CDR3 has 13 residues. V shed 3 bases and J shed 4 bases, with 11 bases lying between them. CDR3 sequence: CSASEASPDTQYF. For the CDR3, the DNA is TGCAGTGCTAGCGAGGCTAGCCCAGATACGCAGTATTTT.

This clonotype was detected a few times. This rearrangement joins TRBV6-6 to TRBJ2-1; TRBD2 matches 8 bases. The germline gives CDR1 MNHNY, CDR2 SVGAGI (reference sequence). The CDR3 runs to 14 residues. J was trimmed by 7 bases and V by 5 bases; bases with no gene match: 7. The CDR3 reads CASSTGTRSNEQFF. The CDR3 bases are TGTGCCAGCAGTACCGGGACTAGGTCGAATGAGCAGTTCTTC.

To note about this clonotype: A junction end diverges from the germline sequence, so it may reflect a read error. The chain carries TRBV11-2 and TRBJ1-2; a possible D gene is TRBD1 (6 bases). Per germline, CDR1 SGHAT and CDR2 FQNNGV. The CDR3 is made up of 13 amino acids. CDR3 DNA sequence: TGTGCCAGCAACTTACAGGGAAGGCATGGCTACACCTTC. This translates into CASNLQGRHGYTF.

This clonotype was seen ten or more times. An end of the junction does not agree with germline; a read error may underlie this. V gene TRBV5-1 combines with J gene TRBJ1-1; no definite D call. The length of the CDR3 is 13 residues. The V gene's germline CDR1 is SGHRS and CDR2 YFSETQ. The CDR3 is CASSLAQNTEAFF. The CDR3 coding sequence is TGTGCCAGCAGCTTAGCGCAGAACACTGAAGCTTTCTTT.

The chain is built from TRBV20-1 and TRBJ2-3; 7 nucleotides align to TRBD2. The germline CDR1 and CDR2 sequences are DFQATT and SNEGSKA (reference sequence). The CDR3 loop spans 13 amino acids. J was trimmed by 5 bases and V by 3 bases; bases with no gene match: 5. CDR3 residues: CSASPGGRDTQYF. CDR3 DNA: TGCAGTGCTAGTCCTGGCGGGAGAGATACGCAGTATTTT.

This clonotype was recorded a few times. The V and J genes are TRBV27 and TRBJ1-6; TRBD1 aligns across 10 bases. Germline lookup yields CDR1 MNHEY and CDR2 SMNVEV (reference sequence). This CDR3 has 14 amino acids. After removal of 7 bases from V and 6 bases from J, the junction contained 3 bases not matched to a gene. The CDR3 nucleotides are TGTGCCAGCAAACGGGACAGGGGTAATTCACCCCTCCACTTT. Protein: CASKRDRGNSPLHF.

This chain links TRBV13 with TRBJ2-3, with TRBD2 matching 8 bases. The trim removed 1 base at V and 3 bases at J, leaving 3 bases unmatched. Germline-derived CDR1 and CDR2 are PRHDT and FYEKMQ (reference sequence). CDR3 length: 15 amino acids. The chain's CDR3 is CASSLEAGATDTQYF. In DNA form, the CDR3 reads TGTGCCAGCAGCTTAGAAGCGGGGGCGACAGATACGCAGTATTTT.

Comment on this clonotype: This may stem from a read error, because a much larger clone lies one nucleotide away. This rearrangement joins TRBV28 to TRBJ2-7; TRBD2 matches at 9 bases. Germline assignment: CDR1 MDHEN and CDR2 SYDVKM. The CDR3 runs to 15 residues. V shed 4 bases and J 7 bases; nucleotides not matched to a gene: 11. CDR3 amino acids: CASSSGTSLVNEQYF. CDR3 DNA sequence: TGTGCCAGCAGTTCCGGGACTAGCCTTGTAAATGAGCAGTACTTC.

This clonotype has at least ten counts. The V gene is TRBV2, the J gene TRBJ2-3; D remains unclear. Germline CDR1 and CDR2: SNHLY and FYNNEI. The CDR3 is 13 amino acids. V lost 4 bases to trimming and J lost 2 bases, with 7 bases between them. The CDR3 reads CASSVGITDTQYF. The CDR3 coding sequence is TGTGCCAGCAGTGTAGGGATCACAGATACGCAGTATTTT. Full variable domain (remainder filled in from reference TRBV2 and TRBJ2-3): EPEVTQTPSHQVTQMGQEVILRCVPISNHLYFYWYRQILGQKVEFLVSFYNNEISEKSEIFDDQFSVERPDGSNFTLKIRSTKLEDSAMYFCASSVGITDTQYFGPGTRLTVL.

As for this clonotype: A clone one base away is much larger, so this may be a read error. This chain connects TRBV20-1 to TRBJ2-3; 8 bases align to TRBD2. In germline, CDR1 is DFQATT, CDR2 SNEGSKA (reference sequence). There are 16 residues in the CDR3. The chain's CDR3 is CSARVAGTRVTDAQYF. CDR3 nucleotides: TGCAGTGCTAGAGTAGCCGGGACTAGGGTCACAGATGCGCAGTATTTT.

This clonotype appeared a single time. V usage is TRBV10-3 and J usage is TRBJ1-1; D is uncertain. CDR3 length: 14 residues. CDR1 is ENHRY and CDR2 is SYGVKD in the germline V gene. Trimming pared 6 bases from V and 2 bases from J, leaving 13 bases between. The CDR3 loop reads CAIRDGRQNTEAFF. The CDR3 region has the DNA TGTGCCATCAGGGACGGAAGGCAAAACACTGAAGCTTTCTTT.

This clonotype was counted a few times. This chain uses TRBV12-3 or TRBV12-4 with TRBJ2-3; D uncertain. Trimming removed 6 bases at V and 0 bases at J, with 19 bases between. This CDR3 has 17 amino acids. This CDR3 reads CASSLGPKIASTDTQYF. CDR3 nucleotide sequence: TGTGCCAGCAGCCTAGGGCCTAAAATAGCCAGCACAGATACGCAGTATTTT.

V gene TRBV11-2 combines with J gene TRBJ1-2; maybe TRBD1 (6 bases). The V and J ends lost 2 bases and 5 bases respectively, with 21 bases between them. CDR1 is SGHAT, CDR2 FQNNGV, per germline. This CDR3 has 17 residues. The CDR3 DNA reads as TGTGCCAGCAGCTTATTGGGGGCGGCGAGTGGGCCATATGGCTACACCTTC. This translates into CASSLLGAASGPYGYTF.

The V call is TRBV5-1, the J call TRBJ1-5, with TRBD1 matching over 8 bases. The junction had 11 bases not matched to a gene; V was cut back by 3 bases and J by 3 bases. The germline gives CDR1 SGHRS, CDR2 YFSETQ. The CDR3 length is 17 residues. The CDR3 spells CASSSQPGQAPNQPQHF. The DNA for the CDR3 is TGCGCCAGCAGCTCCCAACCGGGACAGGCGCCCAATCAGCCCCAGCATTTT.

The rearrangement joins TRBV9 to TRBJ2-7, with 7 nucleotides matching TRBD2. The CDR3 covers 13 residues. Trimming at V came to 10 bases and at J to 1 base, leaving 8 bases not matched to a gene. Germline CDR1 and CDR2: SGDLS and YYNGEE. CDR3 protein: CAFAKRESYEQYF. CDR3 coding DNA: TGTGCCTTTGCTAAGCGGGAATCCTACGAGCAGTACTTC. The whole variable domain, remainder taken from reference TRBV9 and TRBJ2-7, is DSGVTQTPKHLITATGQRVTLRCSPRSGDLSVYWYQQSLDQGLQFLIQYYNGEERAKGNILERFSAQQFPDLHSELNLSSLELGDSALYFCAFAKRESYEQYFGPGTRLTVT.

This clonotype was counted a few times. The chain joins TRBV6-1 to TRBJ2-7; D is ambiguous. Germline values: CDR1 MNHNS, CDR2 SASEGT. This CDR3 has 12 amino acids. Trimming cost V 6 bases and J 7 bases, with 13 bases left between them. CDR3 nucleotides: TGTGCCAGCAGGAGGCTTTTCAATGAGCAGTACTTC. Translated: CASRRLFNEQYF.

This rearrangement joins TRBV20-1 to TRBJ2-5; D is tentatively TRBD1 or TRBD2 (5 bases each). The germline V gene has CDR1 DFQATT and CDR2 SNEGSKA (reference sequence). Trimming shortened V by 1 base and J by 8 bases, and 11 bases separated the two germline ends. This CDR3 contains 12 residues. The CDR3 DNA reads as TGCAGTGCTAGAGCCGGTGGGGGTACCCAGTACTTC. This encodes CSARAGGGTQYF.

This clonotype was observed a few times. The V and J genes are TRBV20-1 and TRBJ2-1, with a weak D call TRBD2 (5 bases). CDR3 length: 13 amino acids. Germline values: CDR1 DFQATT, CDR2 SNEGSKA (reference sequence). Deletions cut 0 bases from V and 14 bases from J, with 17 bases between. The CDR3 DNA is TGCAGTGCTAGAGATCCGGACCACCACGGGGAGTTCTTC. Its translation: CSARDPDHHGEFF.

The J gene is TRBJ2-3, the V gene TRBV7-2, with D possibly TRBD2 on 6 matching bases. Germline V gene sequence: CDR1 SGHTA, CDR2 FQGNSA. The CDR3 consists of 17 residues. V lost 5 bases, J lost 2 bases, and 20 bases lay in between. Here the CDR3 DNA reads TGTGCCAGCAGCCTTAGAACACTAGCAATCCTCACAGATACGCAGTATTTT. Amino acid sequence: CASSLRTLAILTDTQYF. Looking up the rest from reference TRBV7-2 and TRBJ2-3 gives the full variable domain: GAGVSQSPSNKVTEKGKDVELRCDPISGHTALYWYRQSLGQGLEFLIYFQGNSAPDKSGLPSDRFSAERTGGSVSTLTIQRTQQEDSAVYLCASSLRTLAILTDTQYFGPGTRLTVL.

Concerning this clonotype itself: This clone may be a read error of a much larger clone one base away. The J gene is TRBJ2-1, the V gene TRBV10-3, with 10 bases aligning to TRBD2. The length of the CDR3 is 14 residues. Germline V CDR1 and CDR2: ENHRY, SYGVKD. CDR3 protein: CAITSSGSWNERFF. CDR3 nucleotide sequence: TGTGCCATCACCTCTAGCGGGAGCTGGAATGAGCGGTTCTTC.